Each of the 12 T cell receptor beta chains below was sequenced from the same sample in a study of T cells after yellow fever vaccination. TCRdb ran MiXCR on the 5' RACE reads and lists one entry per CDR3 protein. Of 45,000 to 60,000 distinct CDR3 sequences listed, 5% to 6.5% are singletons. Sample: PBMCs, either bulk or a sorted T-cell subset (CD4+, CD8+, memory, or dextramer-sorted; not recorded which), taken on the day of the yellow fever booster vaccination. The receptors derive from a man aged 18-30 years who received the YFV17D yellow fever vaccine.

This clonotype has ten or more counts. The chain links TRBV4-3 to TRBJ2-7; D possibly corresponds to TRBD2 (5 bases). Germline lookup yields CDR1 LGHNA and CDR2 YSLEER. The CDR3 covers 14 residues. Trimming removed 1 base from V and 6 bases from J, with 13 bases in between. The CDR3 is CASSQVGGFAEQYF. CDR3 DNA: TGCGCCAGCAGCCAAGTAGGAGGTTTTGCCGAGCAGTACTTC.

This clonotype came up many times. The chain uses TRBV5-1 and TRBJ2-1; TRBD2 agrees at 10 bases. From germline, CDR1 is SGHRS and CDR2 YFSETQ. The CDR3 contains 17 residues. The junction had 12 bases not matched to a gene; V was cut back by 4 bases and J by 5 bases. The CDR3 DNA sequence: TGCGCCAGCAGCCTACCGGGGGGACTAGCGAAAAACAATGAGCAGTTCTTC. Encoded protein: CASSLPGGLAKNNEQFF.

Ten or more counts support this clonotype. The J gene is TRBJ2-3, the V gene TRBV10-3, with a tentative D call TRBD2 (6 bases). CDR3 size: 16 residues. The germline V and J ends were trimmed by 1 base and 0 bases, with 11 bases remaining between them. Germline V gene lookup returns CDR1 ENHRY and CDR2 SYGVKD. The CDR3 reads CAISEFGGYSTDTQYF. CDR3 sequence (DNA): TGTGCCATCAGTGAGTTTGGGGGGTATAGCACAGATACGCAGTATTTT.

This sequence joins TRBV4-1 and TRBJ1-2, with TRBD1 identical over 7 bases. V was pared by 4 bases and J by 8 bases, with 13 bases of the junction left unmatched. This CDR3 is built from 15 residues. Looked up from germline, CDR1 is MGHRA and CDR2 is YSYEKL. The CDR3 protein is CASSLRNRQGTGYTF. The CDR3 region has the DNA TGCGCCAGCAGCCTCCGGAACAGACAGGGTACGGGCTACACCTTC.

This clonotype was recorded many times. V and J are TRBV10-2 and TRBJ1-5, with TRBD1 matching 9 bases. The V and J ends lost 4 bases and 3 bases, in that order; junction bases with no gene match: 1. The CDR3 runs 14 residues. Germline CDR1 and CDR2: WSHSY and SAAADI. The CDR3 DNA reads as TGCGCCAGCAGTGGGACAGGGGTCAATCAGCCCCAGCATTTT. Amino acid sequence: CASSGTGVNQPQHF.

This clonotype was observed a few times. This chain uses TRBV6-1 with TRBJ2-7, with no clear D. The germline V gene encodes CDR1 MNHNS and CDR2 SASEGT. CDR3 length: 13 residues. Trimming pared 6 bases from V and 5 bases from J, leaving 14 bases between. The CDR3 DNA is TGTGCCAGCAGGACCCCAAGCAGTAACGAGCAGTACGTC. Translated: CASRTPSSNEQYV.

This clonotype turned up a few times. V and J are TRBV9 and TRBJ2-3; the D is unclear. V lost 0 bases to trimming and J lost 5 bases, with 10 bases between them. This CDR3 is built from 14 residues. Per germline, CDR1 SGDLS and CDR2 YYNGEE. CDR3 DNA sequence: TGTGCCAGCAGCGTAGCTCTTGGGGAAGATACGCAGTATTTT. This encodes CASSVALGEDTQYF.

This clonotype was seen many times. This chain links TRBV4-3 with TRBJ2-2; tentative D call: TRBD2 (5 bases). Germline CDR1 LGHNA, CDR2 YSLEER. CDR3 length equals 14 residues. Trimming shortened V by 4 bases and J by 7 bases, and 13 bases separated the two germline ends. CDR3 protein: CASSPKTGNGELFF. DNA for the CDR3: TGCGCCAGCAGCCCAAAGACGGGGAACGGGGAGCTGTTTTTT.

DNA of the CDR3: TGTGCCAGCAGTGATTTGGGGGGTATCGGCTACACCTTC. Protein sequence: CASSDLGGIGYTF. This chain connects TRBV25-1 to TRBJ1-2, with a possible D match to TRBD1 (5 bases). V was cut by 3 bases and J by 8 bases, with 13 bases left in between. CDR1 is MGHDK, CDR2 SYGVNS, per germline. The CDR3 extends over 13 amino acids.

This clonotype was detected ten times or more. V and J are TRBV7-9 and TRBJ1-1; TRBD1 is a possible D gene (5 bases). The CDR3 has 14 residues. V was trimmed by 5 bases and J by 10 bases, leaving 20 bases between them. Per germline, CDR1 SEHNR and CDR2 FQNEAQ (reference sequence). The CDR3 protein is CASSTVGTGTIAFF. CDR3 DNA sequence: TGTGCCAGCAGCACGGTAGGCACCGGGACGATAGCTTTCTTT.

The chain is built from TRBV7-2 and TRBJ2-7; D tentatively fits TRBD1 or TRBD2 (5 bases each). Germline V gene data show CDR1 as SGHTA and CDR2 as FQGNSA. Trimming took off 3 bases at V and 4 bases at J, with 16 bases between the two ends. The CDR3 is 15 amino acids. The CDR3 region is CASSFDRLNHYEQYF. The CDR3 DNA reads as TGTGCCAGCAGCTTTGACAGACTAAACCATTACGAGCAGTACTTC.

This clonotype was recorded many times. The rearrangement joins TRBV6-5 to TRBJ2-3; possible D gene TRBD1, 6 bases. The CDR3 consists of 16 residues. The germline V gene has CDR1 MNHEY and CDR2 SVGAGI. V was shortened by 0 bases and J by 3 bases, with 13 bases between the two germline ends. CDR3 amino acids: CASSYSTGKVTDTQYF. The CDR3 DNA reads TGTGCCAGCAGTTACTCTACAGGGAAGGTTACAGATACGCAGTATTTT.